The 5 T cell receptor beta chains given below trace back to one sample, sequenced in a study of regulatory dendritic cells for organ transplantation. Produced via immunoSEQ multiplex PCR; TCRdb's table is partial and in-frame only. This sample has under 40,000 clones, with approximately 90% found just once. The source material was naive CD8+ T cells from blood. Regarding subset: CD45RA+ naive T cells. The receptors here all came from a human donor in good health.

The chain recombines TRBV9 with TRBJ1-6, with D uncertain. The CDR3 runs to 11 residues. Germline V gene lookup returns CDR1 SGDLS and CDR2 YYNGEE. Trimming removed 7 bases from V and 7 bases from J, with 6 bases in between. The CDR3: CASGGNSPLHF. The DNA for the CDR3 is TGTGCCAGCGGCGGGAATTCACCCCTCCACTTT.

This clone has just one count. The genes are TRBV29-1 and TRBJ1-2; 8 positions agree with TRBD1. Germline values: CDR1 SQVTM, CDR2 ANQGSEA. The V segment lost 3 bases and the J segment 4 bases; nucleotides outside the gene matches: 7. The length of the CDR3 is 14 residues. DNA for the CDR3: TGCAGCGTTGACCCCAGGGGGCCCGGCTATGGCTACACCTTC. Translated, it gives CSVDPRGPGYGYTF.

This clone was seen a handful of times. This chain joins TRBV11-1 and TRBJ1-1; D possibly corresponds to TRBD1 (5 bases). Trimming removed 1 base from V and 7 bases from J, with 16 bases in between. This CDR3 is built from 15 residues. Germline lookup yields CDR1 SGHAT and CDR2 FQDESV (reference sequence). CDR3 loop: CASSLGYGTGNEAFF. DNA of the CDR3: TGTGCCAGCAGCTTAGGATACGGGACGGGAAATGAAGCTTTCTTT.

The V gene is TRBV14, the J gene TRBJ1-3; D remains unclear. This CDR3 contains 12 residues. The V end lost 7 bases, the J end lost 3 bases, and 7 bases lay between the germline ends. Germline V gene lookup returns CDR1 SGHDN and CDR2 FVKESK. For the CDR3, the DNA is TGTGCCAGCAACCACGGTGGAAACACCATATATTTT. Translation gives CASNHGGNTIYF.

J is TRBJ2-7 and V is TRBV7-8; 8 bases line up with TRBD2. The CDR3 is 16 residues long. V shed 1 base and J 3 bases; nucleotides not matched to a gene: 8. Germline V CDR1 and CDR2: SGHVS, FQNEAQ. CDR3 sequence (DNA): TGTGCCAGCAGCTTAGAAGTGGCGGGGGGCCTCTACGAGCAGTACTTC. As protein: CASSLEVAGGLYEQYF.